This T cell receptor (beta chain) appears in the sequencing data of a study of blood T cell repertoires in COVID-19. Measured with immunoSEQ multiplex PCR; TCRdb has only the in-frame clones, and not every one. Of 300,000 to 450,000 clones listed, roughly nine tenths were seen once; the top ten hold roughly 0.99%. This CDR3 is 14 amino acids long. The germline V gene has CDR1 SGHAT and CDR2 FQNNGV. Unmatched junction bases numbered 6, after V lost 7 bases and J lost 1 base. V usage is TRBV11-2 and J usage is TRBJ2-7; TRBD2 matches 8 bases. Sequencing was done on a sample of PBMCs or T cells enriched from blood (not recorded which). The clonotype comes from a man in his late teens or twenties who had recovered from COVID-19. The CDR3 nucleotides read TGTGCCAGCACCGACGGGGGGGTATCCTACGAGCAGTACTTC. Protein product: CASTDGGVSYEQYF.